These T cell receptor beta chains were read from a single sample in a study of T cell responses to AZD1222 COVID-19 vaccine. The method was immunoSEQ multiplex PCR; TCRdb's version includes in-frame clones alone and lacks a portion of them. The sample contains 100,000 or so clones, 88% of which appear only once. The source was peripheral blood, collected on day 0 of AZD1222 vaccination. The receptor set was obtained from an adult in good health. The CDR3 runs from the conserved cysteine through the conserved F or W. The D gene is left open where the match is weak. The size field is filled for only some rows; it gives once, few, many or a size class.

CASSGLAGGNEQFF,TGTGCCAGCAGTGGACTAGCGGGAGGCAATGAGCAGTTCTTC,TRBJ2-1,TRBV6-4,few,TRBD2
CASSESGQMSYEQYF,TGCGCCAGCAGTGAGTCGGGACAAATGTCCTACGAGCAGTACTTC,TRBJ2-7,TRBV10-1,once,.
CASSTLPGTGSTDTQYF,TGTGCCAGCAGCACCCTTCCTGGGACAGGGAGCACAGATACGCAGTATTTT,TRBJ2-3,TRBV28,.,TRBD1
CASNPWGGELFF,TGTGCCAGCAACCCGTGGGGCGGGGAGCTGTTTTTT,TRBJ2-2,TRBV6-2/TRBV6-3,few,.
CASSLTRETSGANVLTF,TGTGCCAGCAGCTTAACGCGGGAGACCTCCGGGGCCAACGTCCTGACTTTC,TRBJ2-6,TRBV13,.,TRBD2
CATAGLSNQPQHF,TGTGCCACCGCAGGCTTAAGCAATCAGCCCCAGCATTTT,TRBJ1-5,TRBV19,.,.
CASSVQGTDTQYF,TGTGCCAGCAGCGTACAGGGCACAGATACGCAGTATTTT,TRBJ2-3,TRBV9,.,.
CASSLDPGVSEQFF,TGTGCCAGCAGCTTAGATCCCGGGGTGAGTGAGCAGTTCTTC,TRBJ2-1,TRBV11-2,.,.
CATSSDSGTGGGGANVLTF,TGTGCCACCAGCTCTGACTCCGGGACAGGGGGCGGTGGGGCCAACGTCCTGACTTTC,TRBJ2-6,TRBV15,.,TRBD1
CASSPRTGLVGELFF,TGTGCCAGCAGCCCACGGACAGGGTTGGTCGGGGAGCTGTTTTTT,TRBJ2-2,TRBV11-3,.,TRBD1
CASSYSQGRAFF,TGTGCCAGCAGTTACTCGCAGGGAAGGGCTTTCTTT,TRBJ1-1,TRBV6-6,.,.
CASSVQGASEKLFF,TGTGCCAGCAGCGTGCAGGGGGCGTCGGAAAAACTGTTTTTT,TRBJ1-4,TRBV9,once,TRBD1
CASRQGTVNSPLHF,TGTGCCAGCAGACAAGGGACAGTAAATTCACCCCTCCACTTT,TRBJ1-6,TRBV11-1,.,TRBD1
CASRRTSGRLDEQYF,TGTGCCAGCAGGCGGACTAGCGGGAGGCTCGACGAGCAGTACTTC,TRBJ2-7,TRBV28,.,TRBD2
CASSPDRAQPQHF,TGTGCCAGCTCCCCTGACAGGGCTCAGCCCCAGCATTTT,TRBJ1-5,TRBV18,.,TRBD1
CASSLSAGLGGYTF,TGTGCCAGCAGCTTAAGTGCGGGACTAGGTGGCTACACCTTC,TRBJ1-2,TRBV13,medium-sized,.
CSVPMTSGRNEQYF,TGCAGCGTCCCTATGACTAGCGGGAGGAACGAGCAGTACTTC,TRBJ2-7,TRBV29-1,.,TRBD2
CASRTGGTDTQYF,TGTGCCAGCAGGACAGGGGGCACAGATACGCAGTATTTT,TRBJ2-3,TRBV2,.,TRBD1
CASSARTGQAFF,TGTGCCAGCAGCGCCAGGACAGGGCAAGCTTTCTTT,TRBJ1-1,TRBV5-8,.,TRBD1
CASSTVNYGYTF,TGTGCCAGCAGCACAGTCAACTATGGCTACACCTTC,TRBJ1-2,TRBV25-1,once,.
CASSLRPNTEAFF,TGTGCCAGCAGCCTGCGACCGAACACTGAAGCTTTCTTT,TRBJ1-1,TRBV5-4,.,.
CASSPGQDQSDIQYF,TGTGCCAGTAGTCCCGGACAGGACCAATCGGACATTCAGTACTTC,TRBJ2-4,TRBV19,once,TRBD1
CASSFQPGDTQYF,TGTGCCAGCAGTTTTCAGCCGGGGGATACGCAGTATTTT,TRBJ2-3,TRBV28,.,.
CASSFSGTAAQYF,TGTGCCAGCAGCTTCTCGGGGACGGCGGCCCAGTACTTC,TRBJ2-5,TRBV7-9,once,.
CATSGSHTQYF,TGCGCCACCTCAGGCTCCCACACGCAGTATTTT,TRBJ2-3,TRBV4-1,.,.
CASSSGWAPQHF,TGTGCCAGCAGTTCCGGGTGGGCGCCCCAGCATTTT,TRBJ1-5,TRBV28,.,.
CASSPQGGTGANVLTF,TGTGCCAGTAGTCCACAGGGGGGCACTGGGGCCAACGTCCTGACTTTC,TRBJ2-6,TRBV19,.,TRBD1
CASSVRDKNTEAFF,TGTGCCAGCAGTGTGCGGGACAAGAACACTGAAGCTTTCTTT,TRBJ1-1,TRBV2,few,.
CASSQVSYEQYF,TGTGCCAGCAGCCAAGTCTCCTACGAGCAGTACTTC,TRBJ2-7,TRBV14,.,.
CASTRSSGDNEQFF,TGTGCCAGCACCCGTTCTTCAGGGGACAATGAGCAGTTCTTC,TRBJ2-1,TRBV9,few,.
CASSPGTGMWTEAFF,TGTGCCAGCAGCCCGGGGACAGGGATGTGGACTGAAGCTTTCTTT,TRBJ1-1,TRBV11-2,.,TRBD1
CASSPPAGSAEAFF,TGTGCCAGCTCACCACCGGCGGGATCCGCTGAAGCTTTCTTT,TRBJ1-1,TRBV18,.,.
CASSQSATTRRGYTF,TGTGCCAGCAGTCAATCCGCAACTACTCGCCGGGGCTACACCTTC,TRBJ1-2,TRBV6-5,.,.
CASSPVTGGGTEAFF,TGTGCCAGCAGCCCCGTGACAGGGGGTGGCACTGAAGCTTTCTTT,TRBJ1-1,TRBV3-1/TRBV3-2,.,TRBD1